The 12 T cell receptor beta chains presented below share a single source sample, sequenced in a study of blood T cell repertoires in COVID-19. Profiled with immunoSEQ multiplex PCR; TCRdb holds only in-frame clones, not every one. The data contain 300,000 to 350,000 clones, nearly 90% of them singletons. The specimen was PBMCs or T cells enriched from blood (not recorded which). All receptors derive from a young woman with acute COVID-19.

The V and J genes are TRBV15 and TRBJ1-4; D gene ambiguous. Deletions cut 5 bases from V and 7 bases from J, with 20 bases between. The V gene's germline CDR1 is LNHNV and CDR2 YYDKDF (reference sequence). The CDR3 covers 16 residues. CDR3 in DNA: TGTGCCACCAGCTCACCGACGGGAGGGCCCGGTGAAAAACTGTTTTTT. Encoded protein: CATSSPTGGPGEKLFF.

The table lists this clone with a count of one. The rearrangement joins TRBV11-2 to TRBJ2-7, with D perhaps matching TRBD2 (6 bases). The V end was cut by 5 bases, the J end by 0 bases, with 8 bases between. This CDR3 region has 13 residues. Looked up from germline, CDR1 is SGHAT and CDR2 is FQNNGV. The CDR3 DNA reads as TGTGCCAGCAGCCCGGACTACTCCTACGAGCAGTACTTC. This sequence encodes CASSPDYSYEQYF.

The chain employs TRBV28 and TRBJ2-7; 10 bases are shared with TRBD2. The CDR3 totals 12 residues. V gave up 8 bases and J gave up 11 bases; unmatched junction bases: 9. CDR1 is MDHEN and CDR2 is SYDVKM in the germline V gene. The CDR3 spells CASGTSARREYF. The CDR3, as DNA: TGTGCCAGCGGGACTAGCGCGAGAAGGGAGTACTTC. Using reference TRBV28 and TRBJ2-7 for the parts outside the CDR3, the full variable domain is DVKVTQSSRYLVKRTGEKVFLECVQDMDHENMFWYRQDPGLGLRLIYFSYDVKMKEKGDIPEGYSVSREKKERFSLILESASTNQTSMYLCASGTSARREYFGPGTRLTVT.

The chain joins TRBV7-9 to TRBJ2-5; 9 bases line up with TRBD2. The CDR3 contains 16 residues. V lost 4 bases, J lost 5 bases, and 11 bases stayed unmatched. Germline V gene lookup returns CDR1 SEHNR and CDR2 FQNEAQ (reference sequence). CDR3 protein: CASSSKSGTSFETQYF. In nucleotides, the CDR3 is TGTGCCAGCAGCTCTAAGTCCGGGACTAGCTTTGAGACCCAGTACTTC.

The chain couples TRBV18 to TRBJ2-7, with no clear D. This CDR3 is built from 15 residues. Trimming removed 2 bases from V and 3 bases from J, with 14 bases in between. Germline V gene data show CDR1 as KGHSH and CDR2 as LQKENI. CDR3 region: CASSPGGSRNYEQYF. As DNA, the CDR3 is TGTGCCAGCTCACCAGGTGGAAGCAGGAACTACGAGCAGTACTTC.

The chain employs TRBV19 and TRBJ1-5; possible D gene TRBD1, 5 bases. Germline CDR1 is LNHDA and CDR2 is SQIVND (reference sequence). The CDR3 contains 14 residues. The V end was cut by 5 bases, the J end by 4 bases, with 12 bases between. CDR3 nucleotide sequence: TGTGCCAGTAGTGACAGAAGATCAAATCAGCCCCAGCATTTT. It encodes CASSDRRSNQPQHF.

CDR3 in amino acids: CASSSGTGGGTDTQYF. CDR3 nucleotides: TGTGCCAGCAGTTCCGGGACAGGGGGAGGCACAGATACGCAGTATTTT. This chain uses TRBV28 with TRBJ2-3; 11 bases match TRBD1. In germline, CDR1 is MDHEN, CDR2 SYDVKM. The CDR3 length is 16 residues. The junction had 4 bases not matched to a gene; V was cut back by 4 bases and J by 1 base.

This chain joins TRBV24-1 and TRBJ2-7; 7 bases fit TRBD1. CDR1 KGHDR and CDR2 SFDVKD come from the germline V gene. The CDR3 consists of 15 residues. With 4 bases clipped from V and 1 base from J, the junction kept 6 bases outside the gene matches. The CDR3 here is CATSENRQGSYEQYF. For the CDR3, the DNA is TGTGCCACCAGTGAAAATCGACAGGGATCCTACGAGCAGTACTTC.

The rearrangement uses TRBV30 and TRBJ1-3; no reliable D call. CDR1 and CDR2 (germline): GTSNPN, SVGIG (reference sequence). The CDR3 is made up of 14 amino acids. The CDR3 DNA follows: TGTGGTAGAGGTAGCCCTGTCTCTGGAAACACCATATATTTT. Protein product: CGRGSPVSGNTIYF.

This chain uses TRBV28 with TRBJ1-5, with unresolved D. CDR1 MDHEN and CDR2 SYDVKM come from the germline V gene. The V end was cut by 5 bases, the J end by 2 bases, with 10 bases between. The CDR3 extends over 14 amino acids. The CDR3 DNA sequence: TGTGCCAGCAGTAAGACAAGTGGCAATCAGCCCCAGCATTTT. It yields the protein CASSKTSGNQPQHF.

The CDR3 DNA is TGTGCCAGCAGCGACCAGGGGGCAGATACGCAGTATTTT. Protein product: CASSDQGADTQYF. This rearrangement joins TRBV7-3 to TRBJ2-3; TRBD1 matches at 7 bases. The V segment lost 5 bases and the J segment 4 bases; nucleotides outside the gene matches: 3. The CDR3 has 13 amino acids. Germline V gives CDR1 SGHTA, CDR2 FQGTGA.

CDR3 nucleotides: TGTGCCAGCAGCGATCGCGGGAGCGGGGAGACCCAGTACTTC. It encodes CASSDRGSGETQYF. The chain combines TRBV9 with TRBJ2-5, with 7 bases lining up with TRBD2. V dropped 3 bases and J dropped 5; count of bases not matched to a gene: 7. From germline, CDR1 is SGDLS and CDR2 YYNGEE. The CDR3 loop spans 14 amino acids.